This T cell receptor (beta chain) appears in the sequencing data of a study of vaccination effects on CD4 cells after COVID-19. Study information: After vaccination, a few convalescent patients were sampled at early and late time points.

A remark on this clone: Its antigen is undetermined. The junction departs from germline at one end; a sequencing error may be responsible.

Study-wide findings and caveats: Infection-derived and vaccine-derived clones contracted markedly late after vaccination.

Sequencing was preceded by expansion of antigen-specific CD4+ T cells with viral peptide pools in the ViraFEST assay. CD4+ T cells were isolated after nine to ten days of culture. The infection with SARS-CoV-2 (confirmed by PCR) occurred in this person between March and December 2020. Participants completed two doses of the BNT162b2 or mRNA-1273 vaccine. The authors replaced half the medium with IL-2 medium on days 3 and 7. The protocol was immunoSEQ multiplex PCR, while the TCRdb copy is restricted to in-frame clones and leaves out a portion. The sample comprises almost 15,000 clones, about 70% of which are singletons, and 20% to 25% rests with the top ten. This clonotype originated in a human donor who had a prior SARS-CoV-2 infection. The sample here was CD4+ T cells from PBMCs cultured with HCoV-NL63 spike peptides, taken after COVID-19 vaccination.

CDR3 bases: TGCGCCAGCAGCTTGGGGACCGGAACTATCTATGGCCACACCTTC. This translates into CASSLGTGTIYGHTF. V usage is TRBV5-1 and J usage is TRBJ1-2, with D uncertain. The germline V gene has CDR1 SGHRS and CDR2 YFSETQ. The CDR3 is made up of 15 amino acids.